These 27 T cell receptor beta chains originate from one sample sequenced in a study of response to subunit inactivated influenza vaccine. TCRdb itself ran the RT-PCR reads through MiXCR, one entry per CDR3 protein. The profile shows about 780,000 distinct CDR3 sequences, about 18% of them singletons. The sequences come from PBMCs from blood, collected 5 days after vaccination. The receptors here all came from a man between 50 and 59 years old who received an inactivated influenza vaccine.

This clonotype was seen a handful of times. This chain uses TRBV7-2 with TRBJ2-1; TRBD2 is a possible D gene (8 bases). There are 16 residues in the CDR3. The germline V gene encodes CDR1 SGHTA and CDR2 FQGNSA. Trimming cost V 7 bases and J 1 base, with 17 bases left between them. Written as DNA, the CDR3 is TGTGCCAGCACATTAGGGGGCGGGGGGTCCTACAATGAGCAGTTCTTC. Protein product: CASTLGGGGSYNEQFF.

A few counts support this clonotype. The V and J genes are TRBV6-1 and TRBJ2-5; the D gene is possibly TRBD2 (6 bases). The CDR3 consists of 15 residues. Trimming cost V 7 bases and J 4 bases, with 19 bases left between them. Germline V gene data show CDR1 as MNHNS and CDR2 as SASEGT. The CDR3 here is CASTRGGRWGETQYF. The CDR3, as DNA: TGTGCCAGCACTAGGGGAGGCAGGTGGGGAGAGACCCAGTACTTC.

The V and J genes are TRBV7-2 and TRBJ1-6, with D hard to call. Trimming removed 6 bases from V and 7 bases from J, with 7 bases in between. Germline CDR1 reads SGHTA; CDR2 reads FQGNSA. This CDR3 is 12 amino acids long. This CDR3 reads CASRPENSPLHF. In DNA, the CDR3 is TGTGCCAGCAGACCAGAAAATTCACCCCTCCACTTT.

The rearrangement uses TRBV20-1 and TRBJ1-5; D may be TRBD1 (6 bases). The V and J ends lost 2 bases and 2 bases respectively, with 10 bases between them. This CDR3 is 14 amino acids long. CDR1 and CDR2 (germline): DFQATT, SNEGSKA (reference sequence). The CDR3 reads CSARQGRGNQPQHF. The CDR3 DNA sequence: TGCAGTGCTAGACAGGGGAGAGGCAATCAGCCCCAGCATTTT.

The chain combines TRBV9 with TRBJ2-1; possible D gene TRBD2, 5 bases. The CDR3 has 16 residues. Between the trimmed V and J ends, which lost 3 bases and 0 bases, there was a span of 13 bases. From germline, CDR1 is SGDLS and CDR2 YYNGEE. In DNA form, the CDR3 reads TGTGCCAGCAGCGAGGGTAGCGCCAGCTCCTACAATGAGCAGTTCTTC. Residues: CASSEGSASSYNEQFF. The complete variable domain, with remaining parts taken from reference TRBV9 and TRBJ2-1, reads DSGVTQTPKHLITATGQRVTLRCSPRSGDLSVYWYQQSLDQGLQFLIQYYNGEERAKGNILERFSAQQFPDLHSELNLSSLELGDSALYFCASSEGSASSYNEQFFGPGTRLTVL.

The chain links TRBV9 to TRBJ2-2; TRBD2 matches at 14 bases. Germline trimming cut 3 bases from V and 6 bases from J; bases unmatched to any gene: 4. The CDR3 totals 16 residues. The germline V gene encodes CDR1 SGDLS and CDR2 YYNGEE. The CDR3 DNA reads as TGTGCCAGCAGCGGTCCGGGACTAGCGGGGGCCGGGGAGCTGTTTTTT. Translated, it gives CASSGPGLAGAGELFF.

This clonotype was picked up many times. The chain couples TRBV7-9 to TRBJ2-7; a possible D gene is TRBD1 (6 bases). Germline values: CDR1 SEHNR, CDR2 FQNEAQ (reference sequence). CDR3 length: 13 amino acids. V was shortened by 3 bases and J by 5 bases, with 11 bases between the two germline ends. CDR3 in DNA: TGTGCCAGCAGCTTGGACAGCCCCCACGAGCAGTACTTC. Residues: CASSLDSPHEQYF.

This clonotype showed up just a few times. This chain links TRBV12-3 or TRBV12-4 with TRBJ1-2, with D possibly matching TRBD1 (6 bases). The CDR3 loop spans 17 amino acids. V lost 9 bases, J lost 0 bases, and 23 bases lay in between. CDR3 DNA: TGTGCCAGGGATCTTCCGGGGGGGCCCCTAGCTAACTATGGCTACACCTTC. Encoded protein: CARDLPGGPLANYGYTF.

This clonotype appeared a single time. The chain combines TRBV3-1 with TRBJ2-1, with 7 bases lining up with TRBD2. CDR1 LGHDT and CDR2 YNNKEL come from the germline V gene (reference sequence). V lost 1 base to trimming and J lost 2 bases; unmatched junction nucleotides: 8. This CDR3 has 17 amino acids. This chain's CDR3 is CASSQVGLDWAYNEQFF. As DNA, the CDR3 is TGTGCCAGCAGCCAAGTAGGACTAGACTGGGCCTACAATGAGCAGTTCTTC.

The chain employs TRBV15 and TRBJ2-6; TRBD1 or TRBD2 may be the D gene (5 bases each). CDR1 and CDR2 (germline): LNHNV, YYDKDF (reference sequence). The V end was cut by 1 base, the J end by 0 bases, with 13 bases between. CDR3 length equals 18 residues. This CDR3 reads CATSRGPGTDSGANVLTF. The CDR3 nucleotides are TGTGCCACCAGCAGAGGTCCCGGGACGGACTCTGGGGCCAACGTCCTGACTTTC.

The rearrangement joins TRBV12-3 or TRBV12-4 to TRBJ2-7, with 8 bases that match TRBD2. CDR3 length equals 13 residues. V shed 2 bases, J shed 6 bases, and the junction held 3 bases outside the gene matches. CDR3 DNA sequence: TGTGCCAGCAGTTTAACGGGAGGGAGCGAGCAGTACTTC. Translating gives CASSLTGGSEQYF.

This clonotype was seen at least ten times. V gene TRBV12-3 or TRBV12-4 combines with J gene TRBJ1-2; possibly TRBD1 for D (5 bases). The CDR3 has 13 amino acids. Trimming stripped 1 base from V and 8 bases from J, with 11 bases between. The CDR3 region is CASSLEKGRGYTF. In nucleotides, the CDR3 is TGTGCCAGCAGTTTAGAAAAGGGGAGAGGCTACACCTTC.

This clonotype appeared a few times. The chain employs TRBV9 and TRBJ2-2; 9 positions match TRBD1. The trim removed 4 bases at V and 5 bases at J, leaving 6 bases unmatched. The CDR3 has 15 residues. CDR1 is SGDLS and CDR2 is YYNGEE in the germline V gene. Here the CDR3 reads CASSMGQGPTGELFF. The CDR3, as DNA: TGTGCCAGCAGCATGGGACAGGGACCGACCGGGGAGCTGTTTTTT.

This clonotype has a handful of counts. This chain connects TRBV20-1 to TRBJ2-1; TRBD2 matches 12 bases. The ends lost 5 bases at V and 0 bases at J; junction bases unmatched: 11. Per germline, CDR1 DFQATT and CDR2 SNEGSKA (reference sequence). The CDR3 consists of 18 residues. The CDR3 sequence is CSAQTGTSGLFSYNEQFF. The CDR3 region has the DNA TGCAGTGCTCAGACCGGGACTAGCGGGCTCTTCTCCTACAATGAGCAGTTCTTC.

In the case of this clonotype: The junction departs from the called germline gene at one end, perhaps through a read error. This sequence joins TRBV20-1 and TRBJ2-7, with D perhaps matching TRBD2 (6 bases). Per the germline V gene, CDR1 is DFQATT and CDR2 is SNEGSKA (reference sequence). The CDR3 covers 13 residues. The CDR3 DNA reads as TGCAGTTCTAGAGTGGACTACTCGTACGAGCAGTACTTC. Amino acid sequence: CSSRVDYSYEQYF.

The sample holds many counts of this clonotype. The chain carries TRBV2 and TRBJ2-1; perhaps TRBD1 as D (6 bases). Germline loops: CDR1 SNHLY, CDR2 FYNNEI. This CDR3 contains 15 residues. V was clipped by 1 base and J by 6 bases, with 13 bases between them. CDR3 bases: TGTGCCAGCAGTGAAGGCAATAGGGGGAGCAATGAGCAGTTCTTC. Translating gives CASSEGNRGSNEQFF.

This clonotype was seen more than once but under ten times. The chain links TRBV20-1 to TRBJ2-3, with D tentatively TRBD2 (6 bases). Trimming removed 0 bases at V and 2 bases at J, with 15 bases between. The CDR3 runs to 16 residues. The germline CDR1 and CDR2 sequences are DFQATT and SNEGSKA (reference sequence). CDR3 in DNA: TGCAGTGCTAGAGATCCTCGGCGGGACCCCACAGATACGCAGTATTTT. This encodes CSARDPRRDPTDTQYF.

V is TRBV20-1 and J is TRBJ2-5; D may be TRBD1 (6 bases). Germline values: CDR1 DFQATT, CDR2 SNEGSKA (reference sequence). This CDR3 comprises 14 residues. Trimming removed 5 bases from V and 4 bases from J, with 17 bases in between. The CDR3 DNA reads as TGCAGTGCTCCCGCAGGGGTATCTGGAGAGACCCAGTACTTC. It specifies CSAPAGVSGETQYF.

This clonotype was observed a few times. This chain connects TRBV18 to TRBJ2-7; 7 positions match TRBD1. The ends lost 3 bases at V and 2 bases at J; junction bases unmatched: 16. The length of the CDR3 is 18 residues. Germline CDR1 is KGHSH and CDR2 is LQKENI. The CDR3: CASSPRRQGKDPTYEQYF. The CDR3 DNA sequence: TGTGCCAGCTCACCCCGTCGACAGGGTAAGGATCCTACCTACGAGCAGTACTTC. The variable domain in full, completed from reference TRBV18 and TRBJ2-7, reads NAGVMQNPRHLVRRRGQEARLRCSPMKGHSHVYWYRQLPEEGLKFMVYLQKENIIDESGMPKERFSAEFPKEGPSILRIQQVVRGDSAAYFCASSPRRQGKDPTYEQYFGPGTRLTVT.

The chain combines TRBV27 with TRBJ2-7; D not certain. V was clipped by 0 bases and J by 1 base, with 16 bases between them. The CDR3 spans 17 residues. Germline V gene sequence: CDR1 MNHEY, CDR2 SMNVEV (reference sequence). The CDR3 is CASSLSSPSAVSYEQYF. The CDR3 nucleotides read TGTGCCAGCAGTTTATCGAGCCCCAGCGCCGTTTCCTACGAGCAGTACTTC.

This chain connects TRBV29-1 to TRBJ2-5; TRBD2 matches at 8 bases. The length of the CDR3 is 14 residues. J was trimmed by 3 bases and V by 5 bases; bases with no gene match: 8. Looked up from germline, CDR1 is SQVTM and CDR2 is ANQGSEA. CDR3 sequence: CSVKAGGEKETQYF. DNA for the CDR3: TGCAGCGTTAAGGCGGGAGGAGAAAAAGAGACCCAGTACTTC.

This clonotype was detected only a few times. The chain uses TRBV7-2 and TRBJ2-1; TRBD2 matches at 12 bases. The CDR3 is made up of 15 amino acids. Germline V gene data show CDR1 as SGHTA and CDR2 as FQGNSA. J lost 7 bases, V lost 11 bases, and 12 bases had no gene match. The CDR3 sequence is CAAHPTSGGSNEQFF. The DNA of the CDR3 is TGTGCCGCCCACCCTACTAGCGGGGGGTCTAATGAGCAGTTCTTC.

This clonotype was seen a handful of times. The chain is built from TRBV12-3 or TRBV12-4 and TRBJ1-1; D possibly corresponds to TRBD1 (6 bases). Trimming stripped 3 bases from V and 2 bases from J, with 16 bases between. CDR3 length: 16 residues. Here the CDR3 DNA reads TGTGCCAGCAGTTTGGGGTTCGGGGGGACAAACACTGAAGCTTTCTTT. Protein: CASSLGFGGTNTEAFF.

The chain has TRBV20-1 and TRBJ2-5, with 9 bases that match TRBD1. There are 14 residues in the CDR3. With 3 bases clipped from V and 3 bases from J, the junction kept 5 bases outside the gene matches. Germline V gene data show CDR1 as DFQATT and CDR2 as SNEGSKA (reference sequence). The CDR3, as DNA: TGCAGTGCTAGCCGACAGGGGGATAAAGAGACCCAGTACTTC. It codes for CSASRQGDKETQYF.

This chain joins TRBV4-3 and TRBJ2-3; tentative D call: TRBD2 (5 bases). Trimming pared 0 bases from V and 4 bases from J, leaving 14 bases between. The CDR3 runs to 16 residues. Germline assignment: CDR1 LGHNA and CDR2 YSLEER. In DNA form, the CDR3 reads TGCGCCAGCAGCCAAGACCCTAGCTCGTTCGCAGATACGCAGTATTTT. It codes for CASSQDPSSFADTQYF.

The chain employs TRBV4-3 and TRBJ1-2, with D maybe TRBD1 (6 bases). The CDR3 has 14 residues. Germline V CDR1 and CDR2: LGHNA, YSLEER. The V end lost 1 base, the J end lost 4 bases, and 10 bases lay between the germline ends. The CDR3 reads CASSQAGQSYGYTF. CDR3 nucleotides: TGCGCCAGCAGCCAAGCCGGACAGTCCTATGGCTACACCTTC.

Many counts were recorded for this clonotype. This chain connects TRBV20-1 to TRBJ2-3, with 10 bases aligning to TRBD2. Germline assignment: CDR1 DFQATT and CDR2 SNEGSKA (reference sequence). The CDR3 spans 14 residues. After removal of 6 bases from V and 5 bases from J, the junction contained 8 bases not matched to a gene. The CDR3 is CSARLAGVGDTQYF. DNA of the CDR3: TGCAGTGCCCGTCTAGCGGGGGTGGGAGATACGCAGTATTTT.